This paragraph covers one T cell receptor (beta chain) sequence. Per germline, CDR1 MNHEY and CDR2 SMNVEV (reference sequence). With 5 bases removed from V and 5 bases from J, the gap between germline ends came to 12 bases. The CDR3 contains 13 residues. This sample stems from a study of blood T cells in healthy people across ages. Combining a sample-barcoded 5' primer with a J-beta primer mix, a second PCR ran for roughly 6 to 12 cycles. TCRdb redid the calling of the 5' RACE reads with MiXCR, one entry per CDR3 protein. The repertoire holds 750,000 to 950,000 distinct CDR3 sequences, with 25% to 30% as singletons. Separately, the same data were catalogued under a study of T cells of mothers and their children.

The source of this sequence is a woman aged 40 to 50 in good health. V is TRBV27 and J is TRBJ1-2; no clear D. Specimen: blood. CDR3 region: CASSGGPLYGYTF. CDR3 DNA sequence: TGTGCCAGCAGTGGTGGCCCCCTTTATGGCTACACCTTC.